These 22 T cell receptor beta chains share one sample of origin, sequenced in a study of T cell repertoires in cytomegalovirus infection. Each CDR3 protein gets one entry after TCRdb re-called the reads with MiXCR. Seen here are a few hundred thousand distinct CDR3 sequences, about 39% observed once, and the top ten hold 48%. These receptors' targets are unknown. The sample here was cultured PBMCs, taken from culture after CMV antigen stimulation. The source of these receptors is a human donor in good health (CMV status not recorded). Some clones in this sample may be carry-over from other donors' samples.

This clonotype was observed a few times. V is TRBV12-5 and J is TRBJ1-3, with unresolved D. The germline V gene encodes CDR1 LGHNT and CDR2 FRNRAP. CDR3 length equals 16 residues. V was shortened by 0 bases and J by 8 bases, with 17 bases between the two germline ends. Here the CDR3 reads CASGLVQSGLWDTIYF. Here the CDR3 DNA reads TGTGCTAGTGGTTTGGTACAGTCGGGCCTTTGGGACACCATATATTTT.

The chain is built from TRBV7-3 and TRBJ2-5, with D uncertain. Germline V gene lookup returns CDR1 SGHTA and CDR2 FQGTGA. The V gene lost 5 bases and the J gene lost 1 base, with 11 bases spanning the gap. The CDR3 is 14 residues long. CDR3 in DNA: TGTGCCAGCAGCCCAATCGTAGGCCAAGAGACCCAGTACTTC. Translation: CASSPIVGQETQYF.

This sequence joins TRBV6-5 and TRBJ2-1; no clear D gene. Germline V lookup: CDR1 MNHEY, CDR2 SVGAGI. The CDR3 has 12 residues. Trimming cost V 8 bases and J 4 bases, with 9 bases left between them. The chain's CDR3 is CASGSPYNEQFF. In nucleotides, the CDR3 is TGTGCCAGCGGCTCGCCGTACAATGAGCAGTTCTTC.

This chain connects TRBV18 to TRBJ1-1, with D unresolved. The CDR3 length is 17 residues. V dropped 3 bases and J dropped 1 base, with 18 bases sitting between them. Germline V gene sequence: CDR1 KGHSH, CDR2 LQKENI. This chain's CDR3 is CASSPSVARTRNTEAFF. The CDR3 region has the DNA TGTGCCAGCTCACCTTCGGTTGCCCGTACTAGGAACACTGAAGCTTTCTTT. Based on the CDR3 plus reference TRBV18 and TRBJ1-1, the full variable domain is NAGVMQNPRHLVRRRGQEARLRCSPMKGHSHVYWYRQLPEEGLKFMVYLQKENIIDESGMPKERFSAEFPKEGPSILRIQQVVRGDSAAYFCASSPSVARTRNTEAFFGQGTRLTVV.

This chain links TRBV12-3 or TRBV12-4 with TRBJ1-5; D is unclear. CDR3 length equals 16 residues. The V end lost 6 bases, the J end lost 1 base, and 16 bases lay between the germline ends. The CDR3 DNA follows: TGTGCCAGCAGCCCAGGACCACCCGGGAGCAATCAGCCCCAGCATTTT. This translates into CASSPGPPGSNQPQHF.

This chain joins TRBV7-6 and TRBJ2-1; 10 bases are shared with TRBD2. The CDR3 loop spans 17 amino acids. Looked up from germline, CDR1 is SGHVS and CDR2 is FNYEAQ. Trimming cost V 5 bases and J 7 bases; bases outside gene matches: 14. The CDR3 loop is CASSIPERGGHQNEQFF. The CDR3 bases are TGTGCCAGCAGCATTCCCGAGCGGGGGGGCCATCAAAATGAGCAGTTCTTC.

This clonotype was seen only a few times. The V and J genes are TRBV6-1 and TRBJ2-1, with 7 positions matching TRBD2. The CDR3 contains 14 residues. Germline CDR1 MNHNS, CDR2 SASEGT. V was clipped by 8 bases and J by 5 bases; unmatched bases: 9. CDR3 DNA: TGTGCCAGCCAAAACGGGGGGTCCAACAATGAGCAGTTCTTC. Translated: CASQNGGSNNEQFF.

The chain employs TRBV12-3 or TRBV12-4 and TRBJ2-3; 10 bases map to TRBD2. V lost 3 bases to trimming and J lost 4 bases; unmatched junction nucleotides: 13. The CDR3 runs to 18 residues. The CDR3 coding sequence is TGTGCCAGCAGTTTCAGGCTAGCGGGAGAACCGGGGCCAGATACGCAGTATTTT. Translation: CASSFRLAGEPGPDTQYF.

The J gene is TRBJ2-7, the V gene TRBV6-5, with 10 bases that match TRBD1. The CDR3 contains 14 residues. V was pared by 3 bases and J by 5 bases, with 4 bases of the junction left unmatched. From germline, CDR1 is MNHEY and CDR2 SVGAGI. This CDR3 reads CASSYGTGADEQYF. The CDR3 DNA follows: TGTGCCAGCAGTTATGGGACAGGGGCTGACGAGCAGTACTTC.

This clonotype was detected a few times. The chain joins TRBV6-6 to TRBJ1-5; TRBD1 agrees at 8 bases. J lost 1 base, V lost 5 bases, and 7 bases had no gene match. CDR1 and CDR2 from the germline V gene are MNHNY and SVGAGI (reference sequence). This CDR3 spans 16 amino acids. The CDR3 nucleotides are TGTGCCAGCAGTACAGGGGGGGGTCCGAGCAATCAGCCCCAGCATTTT. Translation: CASSTGGGPSNQPQHF.

This clonotype was seen a handful of times. V and J are TRBV2 and TRBJ2-3; unclear D gene. CDR3 length: 14 amino acids. Between the trimmed V and J ends, which lost 8 bases and 0 bases, there was a span of 12 bases. Germline CDR1 is SNHLY and CDR2 is FYNNEI. CDR3 DNA: TGTGCCAGCCGTACTACTTCTAGCACAGATACGCAGTATTTT. This encodes CASRTTSSTDTQYF.

This clonotype turned up a few times. The chain recombines TRBV7-2 with TRBJ1-1, with TRBD1 matching 9 bases. The CDR3 extends over 13 amino acids. The germline gives CDR1 SGHTA, CDR2 FQGNSA. V lost 4 bases and J lost 8; bases outside the gene matches: 5. This CDR3 reads CASSSTQGAEAFF. The DNA of the CDR3 is TGTGCCAGCAGCTCAACACAGGGGGCCGAAGCTTTCTTT. Looking up the rest from reference TRBV7-2 and TRBJ1-1 gives the full variable domain: GAGVSQSPSNKVTEKGKDVELRCDPISGHTALYWYRQSLGQGLEFLIYFQGNSAPDKSGLPSDRFSAERTGGSVSTLTIQRTQQEDSAVYLCASSSTQGAEAFFGQGTRLTVV.

Only one count was recorded for this clonotype. The chain employs TRBV7-6 and TRBJ2-7; unclear D gene. Trimming removed 1 base from V and 6 bases from J, with 13 bases in between. The CDR3 has 14 amino acids. CDR1 is SGHVS, CDR2 FNYEAQ, per germline. CDR3: CASSLEGSAPEQYF. The CDR3, as DNA: TGTGCCAGCAGCTTAGAAGGTTCCGCTCCCGAGCAGTACTTC.

This clonotype was seen a handful of times. The chain combines TRBV25-1 with TRBJ1-4, with 11 bases fitting TRBD1. J gave up 6 bases and V 2 bases, and 2 bases lay outside the gene matches. The CDR3 contains 15 residues. The germline CDR1 and CDR2 sequences are MGHDK and SYGVNS. The chain's CDR3 is CASSEGGQGDEKLFF. The CDR3 DNA reads TGTGCCAGCAGTGAAGGGGGACAGGGGGATGAAAAACTGTTTTTT.

This clonotype was observed a few times. The V gene is TRBV6-1, the J gene TRBJ2-1; TRBD2 matches 12 bases. The CDR3 runs 14 residues. Germline assignment: CDR1 MNHNS and CDR2 SASEGT. V dropped 8 bases and J dropped 4; count of bases not matched to a gene: 3. The CDR3 DNA sequence: TGTGCCAGCCAAGGACTAGCGGGATACAATGAGCAGTTCTTC. Residues: CASQGLAGYNEQFF.

The chain has TRBV28 and TRBJ1-2, with no clear D. Trimming took 3 bases from V and 3 from J, leaving 11 bases between them. The CDR3 runs to 14 residues. Germline loops: CDR1 MDHEN, CDR2 SYDVKM. CDR3 in DNA: TGTGCCAGCAGTTTCAGGACGGGCTACTATGGCTACACCTTC. It is translated as CASSFRTGYYGYTF.

The chain employs TRBV29-1 and TRBJ2-1; 16 bases are a match to TRBD2. The V segment lost 7 bases and the J segment 8 bases; nucleotides outside the gene matches: 8. Germline V gives CDR1 SQVTM, CDR2 ANQGSEA. The length of the CDR3 is 15 residues. The CDR3 sequence: CSGGTSGRAFYEQFF. In DNA, the CDR3 is TGCAGCGGGGGGACTAGCGGGAGGGCCTTCTATGAGCAGTTCTTC.

The chain employs TRBV27 and TRBJ2-5; D possibly corresponds to TRBD2 (5 bases). This CDR3 is built from 15 residues. Deletions cut 5 bases from V and 1 base from J, with 14 bases between. The germline CDR1 and CDR2 sequences are MNHEY and SMNVEV (reference sequence). CDR3 coding DNA: TGTGCCAGCAGTGTCTCCTGGGCGGGCCAAGAGACCCAGTACTTC. Translating it yields CASSVSWAGQETQYF.

The rearrangement links TRBV19 to TRBJ1-1; D call uncertain. The V gene's germline CDR1 is LNHDA and CDR2 SQIVND (reference sequence). V lost 1 base to trimming and J lost 4 bases, with 13 bases between them. The CDR3 length is 15 residues. The chain's CDR3 is CASSIVAELSTEAFF. The CDR3 nucleotides are TGTGCCAGTAGTATAGTCGCAGAGTTAAGCACTGAAGCTTTCTTT.

This sequence joins TRBV6-5 and TRBJ2-7; TRBD2 is a possible D gene (6 bases). V lost 2 bases, J lost 7 bases, and 15 bases lay in between. The CDR3 length is 14 residues. Per germline, CDR1 MNHEY and CDR2 SVGAGI. The chain's CDR3 is CASSYTGGREEQYF. CDR3 nucleotides: TGTGCCAGCAGTTACACCGGGGGAAGAGAAGAGCAGTACTTC.

This clonotype is a singleton in its sample. CDR3 nucleotides: TGTGCCAGTACCCTCCGGGCAAACACCGGGGAGCTGTTTTTT. Translation: CASTLRANTGELFF. The rearrangement joins TRBV19 to TRBJ2-2; no firm D call. This CDR3 region has 14 residues. Trimming removed 7 bases from V and 2 bases from J, with 11 bases in between. Germline V gene lookup returns CDR1 LNHDA and CDR2 SQIVND (reference sequence).

The CDR3 sequence is CSAGRVDSTDTQYF. Written as DNA, the CDR3 is TGCAGTGCTGGACGAGTGGATAGCACAGATACGCAGTATTTT. The chain couples TRBV20-1 to TRBJ2-3, with no clear D. Germline lookup yields CDR1 DFQATT and CDR2 SNEGSKA (reference sequence). Trimming took off 5 bases at V and 0 bases at J, with 12 bases between the two ends. This CDR3 has 14 residues.